What follows are 14 T cell receptor beta chains derived from one specimen sequenced in a study of blood T cell repertoires in COVID-19. This table comes from immunoSEQ multiplex PCR, and its TCRdb copy is limited to in-frame clones, with some not included. The data contain approximately 140,000 clones, about four fifths of them singletons. The sample taken for sequencing was PBMCs or T cells enriched from blood (not recorded which). These TCRs come from a woman between 45 and 65 years old with acute COVID-19.

This clone was observed a single time. This sequence joins TRBV11-2 and TRBJ2-2; D remains unclear. The CDR3 is 13 amino acids. Trimming stripped 1 base from V and 6 bases from J, with 6 bases between. Germline V gene lookup returns CDR1 SGHAT and CDR2 FQNNGV. The CDR3 protein is CASSLVRAGELFF. CDR3 coding DNA: TGTGCCAGCAGCTTAGTTCGGGCCGGGGAGCTGTTTTTT.

The V call is TRBV19, the J call TRBJ2-4; the D is unclear. Germline CDR1 reads LNHDA; CDR2 reads SQIVND (reference sequence). Trimming stripped 5 bases from V and 7 bases from J, with 12 bases between. CDR3 length: 13 amino acids. The CDR3, as DNA: TGTGCCAGTAGTGACCAGACTGGTAACATTCAGTACTTC. Encoded protein: CASSDQTGNIQYF. Full variable domain (missing parts from reference TRBV19 and TRBJ2-4): DGGITQSPKYLFRKEGQNVTLSCEQNLNHDAMYWYRQDPGQGLRLIYYSQIVNDFQKGDIAEGYSVSREKKESFPLTVTSAQKNPTAFYLCASSDQTGNIQYFGAGTRLSVL.

The chain uses TRBV5-1 and TRBJ2-7; tentatively, D is TRBD2 (6 bases). The CDR3 extends over 12 amino acids. Trimming shortened V by 4 bases and J by 5 bases, and 10 bases separated the two germline ends. Germline V gene sequence: CDR1 SGHRS, CDR2 YFSETQ. The DNA for the CDR3 is TGCGCCAGCAGCCCTTCGGGGGACGAGCAGTACTTC. Translated, it gives CASSPSGDEQYF.

The chain joins TRBV7-9 to TRBJ1-4; 9 bases map to TRBD1. There are 15 residues in the CDR3. In germline, CDR1 is SEHNR, CDR2 FQNEAQ (reference sequence). The junction had 9 bases not matched to a gene; V was cut back by 5 bases and J by 8 bases. The CDR3 DNA follows: TGTGCCAGCAGCCTTACAGGGGGCGACTACGAAAAACTGTTTTTT. It codes for CASSLTGGDYEKLFF.

The gene calls are TRBV2 and TRBJ1-2; a possible D gene is TRBD1 (6 bases). This CDR3 region has 15 residues. V was pared by 4 bases and J by 8 bases, with 20 bases between. Germline CDR1 is SNHLY and CDR2 is FYNNEI. The CDR3 DNA reads TGTGCCAGCAGTGCCCTCCCCAGGGGTCCATCCGGCTACACCTTC. Amino acid sequence: CASSALPRGPSGYTF.

The V gene is TRBV11-3, the J gene TRBJ2-2; possible D gene TRBD1, 6 bases. There are 16 residues in the CDR3. The ends were cut back, 0 bases at V and 2 bases at J, with 10 bases in the middle. Germline CDR1 is SGHNT and CDR2 is YENEEA. The CDR3 loop is CASSLDQGTNTGELFF. In DNA form, the CDR3 reads TGTGCCAGCAGCTTAGATCAGGGGACCAACACCGGGGAGCTGTTTTTT.

The rearrangement links TRBV10-3 to TRBJ1-5; D perhaps matches TRBD1 (5 bases). CDR3 length: 16 residues. V dropped 3 bases and J dropped 5 bases, with 17 bases sitting between them. Germline CDR1 and CDR2: ENHRY and SYGVKD. The CDR3 loop is CAISDPLDGDYQPQHF. CDR3 DNA sequence: TGTGCCATCAGTGACCCACTTGACGGGGACTATCAGCCCCAGCATTTT.

The chain links TRBV24-1 to TRBJ2-5; TRBD1 is a possible D gene (7 bases). V shed 4 bases and J shed 5 bases, with 16 bases lying between them. There are 15 residues in the CDR3. CDR1 is KGHDR, CDR2 SFDVKD, per germline. Here the CDR3 DNA reads TGTGCCACCAGTGAATTAACAGGGGCGGGGGAGACCCAGTACTTC. It yields the protein CATSELTGAGETQYF.

V is TRBV19 and J is TRBJ1-5; D gene ambiguous. CDR3 size: 13 residues. Per the germline V gene, CDR1 is LNHDA and CDR2 is SQIVND (reference sequence). The V gene lost 2 bases and the J gene lost 5 bases, with 7 bases spanning the gap. CDR3 DNA sequence: TGTGCCAGTAGTATACCCGGGGATCAGCCCCAGCATTTT. It specifies CASSIPGDQPQHF.

The rearrangement uses TRBV19 and TRBJ2-7, with TRBD2 as a possible D gene (5 bases). The CDR3 extends over 13 amino acids. Between the trimmed V and J ends, which lost 5 bases and 2 bases, there was a span of 10 bases. Germline CDR1 and CDR2: LNHDA and SQIVND (reference sequence). DNA of the CDR3: TGTGCCAGTAGTGGACTTACGCCCTACGAGCAGTACTTC. As protein: CASSGLTPYEQYF. The whole variable domain, remainder taken from reference TRBV19 and TRBJ2-7, is DGGITQSPKYLFRKEGQNVTLSCEQNLNHDAMYWYRQDPGQGLRLIYYSQIVNDFQKGDIAEGYSVSREKKESFPLTVTSAQKNPTAFYLCASSGLTPYEQYFGPGTRLTVT.

The rearrangement joins TRBV6-6 to TRBJ1-2; tentatively, D is TRBD1 (6 bases). Trimming shortened V by 6 bases and J by 3 bases, and 29 bases separated the two germline ends. Germline-derived CDR1 and CDR2 are MNHNY and SVGAGI (reference sequence). The CDR3 has 19 residues. The CDR3 is CASSRGGAKIRAAYYGYTF. CDR3 in DNA: TGTGCCAGCAGCCGAGGGGGGGCAAAGATCAGGGCAGCATACTATGGCTACACCTTC.

The rearrangement uses TRBV21-1 and TRBJ2-5; the D call TRBD1 from the table was never checked on the DNA. TRBV21-1 is labeled a pseudogene. The CDR3 consists of 19 residues. CDR3: CASSKARRQTRLIYETQYF. DNA of the CDR3: TGTGCCAGCAGCAAAGCAAGGAGACAGACTCGTTTAATATACGAGACCCAGTACTTC.

The chain carries TRBV19 and TRBJ1-5; D perhaps matches TRBD1 (6 bases). Germline CDR1 is LNHDA and CDR2 is SQIVND (reference sequence). Trimming took 5 bases from V and 3 from J, leaving 23 bases between them. The CDR3 runs 18 residues. The CDR3 sequence: CASSHDPIQGMNNQPQHF. The CDR3 bases are TGTGCCAGTAGTCATGACCCCATACAGGGAATGAACAATCAGCCCCAGCATTTT.

V gene TRBV5-1 combines with J gene TRBJ1-2; 7 bases agree with TRBD1. CDR3 length: 15 amino acids. The trim removed 0 bases at V and 3 bases at J, leaving 5 bases unmatched. Germline CDR1 reads SGHRS; CDR2 reads YFSETQ. Here the CDR3 DNA reads TGCGCCAGCAGCTTGGACACAGGGGAGGACTATGGCTACACCTTC. Translation: CASSLDTGEDYGYTF.